Below are 15 T cell receptor beta chains sequenced from a single sample in a study of shared clonotypes between healthy human individuals. Some clones are missing from TCRdb's copy, which holds only in-frame ones; the method was immunoSEQ multiplex PCR. The data contain about 710,000 clones, about 80% of them singletons. Sequencing used memory CD4+ T cells sorted from blood. Subset denoted: CD45RA-negative fraction. Receptors were obtained from a woman in her thirties in good health.

In DNA, the CDR3 is TGTGCCAGCAGTGACTCGCTCCGGGACAGATTTTACGAGCAGTACTTC. Protein sequence: CASSDSLRDRFYEQYF. The chain uses TRBV6-4 and TRBJ2-7; TRBD1 agrees at 7 bases. This CDR3 has 16 residues. Germline V CDR1 and CDR2: MRHNA, SNTAGT. Unmatched junction bases numbered 9, after V lost 0 bases and J lost 4 bases.

The chain employs TRBV7-9 and TRBJ2-2; no reliable D call. V lost 7 bases and J 0 bases, leaving 9 bases between the germline ends. CDR1 is SEHNR and CDR2 is FQNEAQ in the germline V gene (reference sequence). The CDR3 has 14 amino acids. The CDR3 sequence is CASNPTANTGELFF. In nucleotides, the CDR3 is TGTGCCAGCAATCCCACAGCGAACACCGGGGAGCTGTTTTTT.

This clone has only a few counts. The chain links TRBV6-1 to TRBJ1-4; D is ambiguous. The CDR3 spans 11 residues. Looked up from germline, CDR1 is MNHNS and CDR2 is SASEGT. Trimming cost V 7 bases and J 7 bases, with 7 bases left between them. CDR3 in DNA: TGTGCCAGCATTCTCGGTGAAAAACTGTTTTTT. Translation: CASILGEKLFF.

About this clone itself: Other DNA sequences of this sample code for an identical CDR3. The chain links TRBV6-1 to TRBJ2-5; D is perhaps TRBD1 (6 bases). This CDR3 contains 13 residues. CDR1 is MNHNS, CDR2 SASEGT, per germline. The V end was cut by 2 bases, the J end by 4 bases, with 8 bases between. CDR3 in amino acids: CASSEIQGETQYF. The CDR3 nucleotides read TGTGCCAGCAGTGAAATACAGGGAGAGACCCAGTACTTC.

The chain employs TRBV5-1 and TRBJ2-1, with 10 nucleotides matching TRBD2. CDR1 and CDR2 (germline): SGHRS, YFSETQ. Losses at the gene ends were 3 bases for V and 8 bases for J; bases not matched to a gene: 14. The CDR3 is 17 residues long. This CDR3 reads CASSWRASGRRGDEQFF. DNA of the CDR3: TGCGCCAGCAGCTGGCGGGCTAGCGGGAGAAGGGGCGATGAGCAGTTCTTC.

This clone was counted a few times. V gene TRBV7-9 combines with J gene TRBJ1-2, with 7 bases fitting TRBD1. The CDR3 loop spans 13 amino acids. Germline CDR1 and CDR2: SEHNR and FQNEAQ (reference sequence). The ends lost 7 bases at V and 7 bases at J; junction bases unmatched: 9. CDR3 region: CASNRDRSSGYTF. The DNA for the CDR3 is TGTGCCAGCAACCGGGACAGAAGTTCTGGCTACACCTTC. The full variable domain, with the rest looked up from reference TRBV7-9 and TRBJ1-2, is DTGVSQNPRHKITKRGQNVTFRCDPISEHNRLYWYRQTLGQGPEFLTYFQNEAQLEKSRLLSDRFSAERPKGSFSTLEIQRTEQGDSAMYLCASNRDRSSGYTFGSGTRLTVV.

This clone was observed many times. This chain links TRBV18 with TRBJ2-4; 10 nucleotides match TRBD1. Germline CDR1 reads KGHSH; CDR2 reads LQKENI. This CDR3 has 14 amino acids. Trimming removed 6 bases from V and 8 bases from J; junction bases left unmatched: 7. The CDR3 region has the DNA TGTGCCAGCTCTCAAGGACAGGGGGGGCACATTCAGTACTTC. Translated: CASSQGQGGHIQYF.

The V call is TRBV2, the J call TRBJ2-1; perhaps TRBD2 as D (6 bases). This CDR3 region has 14 residues. Germline CDR1 SNHLY, CDR2 FYNNEI. The V and J ends lost 3 bases and 9 bases respectively, with 15 bases between them. The CDR3 coding sequence is TGTGCCAGCAGTGATGTCCGGGAGTCAGGTGAGCAGTTCTTC. This translates into CASSDVRESGEQFF.

Concerning this clone: Distinct nucleotide sequences in the sample also encode this CDR3. In DNA, the CDR3 is TGTGCCAGCTCACCCCCGGGGCGAGCCTACGAGCAGTACTTC. Translating it yields CASSPPGRAYEQYF. The rearrangement joins TRBV18 to TRBJ2-7; D may correspond to TRBD1 or TRBD2 (5 bases each). The CDR3 consists of 14 residues. V dropped 3 bases and J dropped 2 bases, with 11 bases sitting between them. Germline-derived CDR1 and CDR2 are KGHSH and LQKENI.

V usage is TRBV7-2 and J usage is TRBJ1-5, with a weak D call TRBD1 (6 bases). Germline assignment: CDR1 SGHTA and CDR2 FQGNSA. V was pared by 4 bases and J by 7 bases, with 14 bases between. The CDR3 spans 14 residues. CDR3 amino acids: CASSSGALGQPQHF. CDR3 coding DNA: TGTGCCAGCAGCTCAGGGGCCCTCGGCCAGCCCCAGCATTTT.

The chain joins TRBV6-6 to TRBJ1-1; D unresolved. This CDR3 region has 13 residues. V lost 5 bases and J 1 base, leaving 8 bases between the germline ends. CDR1 and CDR2 (germline): MNHNY, SVGAGI (reference sequence). Here the CDR3 DNA reads TGTGCCAGCAGTCAGGCACAGAACACTGAAGCTTTCTTT. This sequence encodes CASSQAQNTEAFF.

This chain joins TRBV28 and TRBJ1-1, with D perhaps TRBD1 (5 bases). Germline V gene sequence: CDR1 MDHEN, CDR2 SYDVKM. CDR3 length: 13 residues. Trimming took off 5 bases at V and 5 bases at J, with 12 bases between the two ends. CDR3 DNA: TGTGCCAGCAGTGTACAAGGGGATACTGAAGCTTTCTTT. Encoded protein: CASSVQGDTEAFF.

The chain has TRBV15 and TRBJ2-2; TRBD2 is a possible D gene (6 bases). The CDR3 spans 16 residues. Between the trimmed V and J ends, which lost 6 bases and 7 bases, there was a span of 21 bases. Germline CDR1 reads LNHNV; CDR2 reads YYDKDF (reference sequence). As DNA, the CDR3 is TGTGCCACCAGTATTTCGGGCGGGAAGTTGGGCGGGGAGCTGTTTTTT. This gives the protein CATSISGGKLGGELFF.

This clone was counted once. This chain connects TRBV10-2 to TRBJ2-7; 10 bases align to TRBD1. The ends lost 6 bases at V and 5 bases at J; junction bases unmatched: 4. The germline V gene encodes CDR1 WSHSY and CDR2 SAAADI. This CDR3 has 13 amino acids. DNA of the CDR3: TGCGCCAGCAGGGACAGGGGGAGGAACGAGCAGTACTTC. Translated, it gives CASRDRGRNEQYF.

The chain links TRBV5-1 to TRBJ2-1, with D possibly TRBD2 on 5 matching bases. There are 15 residues in the CDR3. The V end lost 2 bases, the J end lost 3 bases, and 12 bases lay between the germline ends. Germline assignment: CDR1 SGHRS and CDR2 YFSETQ. For the CDR3, the DNA is TGCGCCAGCAGCTTAAGTAGCGCTAACTACAATGAGCAGTTCTTC. This gives the protein CASSLSSANYNEQFF.